Listed below are T cell receptor beta chains from one sample, sequenced in a study of blood T cell repertoires in COVID-19. The repertoire was sequenced with immunoSEQ multiplex PCR; TCRdb's copy has only in-frame clones and lacks some. Found here are 250,000 to 300,000 clones, about 86% of them singletons; the top ten hold about 4%. The sequenced sample was PBMCs or T cells enriched from blood (not recorded which). The receptors shown here come from a man aged 25-45 years with acute COVID-19. Both conserved end residues are part of each CDR3. The order of the fields is J gene, V gene, D gene, clone size, CDR3 DNA, CDR3 protein. A D gene is named only where the DNA matches it firmly. Part of the rows lack a size; the others show once, few, many or a class for expanded clones.

TRBJ1-2 TRBV28 NA NA TGTGCCACCACGCAGGGAGGCTACACCTTC CATTQGGYTF
TRBJ1-5 TRBV5-5 TRBD1 NA TGTGCCAGCAGCTCGGGACAGCCAGATAGCAATCAGCCCCAGCATTTT CASSSGQPDSNQPQHF
TRBJ2-1 TRBV30 TRBD2 NA TGTGCCTGCACCCTAGCGGGGGGATACAATGAGCAGTTCTTC CACTLAGGYNEQFF
TRBJ2-2 TRBV7-9 NA NA TGTGCCAGCAGCCTGGAGGGGTTTATAAACACCGGGGAGCTGTTTTTT CASSLEGFINTGELFF
TRBJ2-5 TRBV27 TRBD2 NA TGTGCCAGCAGTTTCGGAGGCGGGGGGAAAGAGACCCAGTACTTC CASSFGGGGKETQYF
TRBJ1-5 TRBV2 NA NA TGTGCCAGCATGGGCGGACATAGCAATCAGCCCCAGCATTTT CASMGGHSNQPQHF
TRBJ2-1 TRBV5-4 NA NA TGTGCCAGCAGCTATGGACAGTTAAACAATGAGCAGTTCTTC CASSYGQLNNEQFF
TRBJ1-2 TRBV27 NA NA TGTGCCAGCAGGAGAAGGGGGTCCTATGGCTACACCTTC CASRRRGSYGYTF
TRBJ1-2 TRBV2 NA NA TGTGCCAGCAAACAGGAATCTAACTATGGCTACACCTTC CASKQESNYGYTF
TRBJ2-2 TRBV2 TRBD1 NA TGTGCCAGCGCCCGGACAGGGTCCGGGGAGCTGTTTTTT CASARTGSGELFF
TRBJ1-1 TRBV4-1 TRBD1 once TGCGCCAGCAGCCAAGATATAACAGGGGTGGGCACTGAAGCTTTCTTT CASSQDITGVGTEAFF
TRBJ2-5 TRBV5-1 NA NA TGCGCCAGCAGCTTCTCAGGGGTCCGAGGGGAGACCCAGTACTTC CASSFSGVRGETQYF
TRBJ2-1 TRBV27 NA few TGTGCCAGCAGGGATACAAACGGGAATGAGCAGTTCTTC CASRDTNGNEQFF
TRBJ1-5 TRBV28 NA NA TGTGCCAGCAGGCTAGGGGGAAATAGCAATCAGCCCCAGCATTTT CASRLGGNSNQPQHF
TRBJ2-1 TRBV14 NA NA TGTGCCAGCAGCCCGTACACAGGGTTGTTCTACAATGAGCAGTTCTTC CASSPYTGLFYNEQFF
TRBJ1-4 TRBV9 NA once TGTGCCAGCAGTGCGTCGTTGCGGGACGAAAAACTGTTTTTT CASSASLRDEKLFF
TRBJ1-1 TRBV28 NA NA TGTGCCAGCACTACAGCAGGGAAAGGGAAGGGTGAAGCTTTCTTT CASTTAGKGKGEAFF
TRBJ1-6 TRBV25-1 NA NA TGTGCCAGCAGCGAAGAACTAGGGACCCTCCACTTT CASSEELGTLHF
TRBJ1-2 TRBV2 TRBD1 NA TGTGCCAGCAGTTTTAGGACAGGGCAGCCCTATGGCTACACCTTC CASSFRTGQPYGYTF
TRBJ2-3 TRBV5-1 NA NA TGCGCCAGCAGCGTACCTTCCGGGGCGGGAACAGATACGCAGTATTTT CASSVPSGAGTDTQYF
TRBJ1-5 TRBV23-1 TRBD1 NA TGCGCCAGCTCAAGACAGGGGCTCCATCAGCCCCAGCATTTT CASSRQGLHQPQHF
TRBJ1-1 TRBV19 NA NA TGTGCCAGTAGTCTCTACTTTGACACTGAAGCTTTCTTT CASSLYFDTEAFF
TRBJ1-4 TRBV2 NA few TGTGCCAGTGGAGAGCCAGCAACTAATGAAAAACTGTTTTTT CASGEPATNEKLFF
TRBJ2-1 TRBV7-3 TRBD2 few TGTGCCAGCAGTTTAGCGGGAGGGCCCTACAATGAGCAGTTCTTC CASSLAGGPYNEQFF
TRBJ2-1 TRBV11-2 TRBD2 NA TGTGCCAGCAGCCAAACTAGCGGGGGGGCGAACCCACGTTTAAATGAGCAGTTCTTC CASSQTSGGANPRLNEQFF
TRBJ1-4 TRBV4-2 NA NA TGTGCCAGCAGCTACGCATCCGGGACAACTAATGAAAAACTGTTTTTT CASSYASGTTNEKLFF
TRBJ2-2 TRBV4-3 TRBD2 NA TGCGCCAGCAGCCAAGATGCGGCGGGAGGGGTCACCGGGGAGCTGTTTTTT CASSQDAAGGVTGELFF
TRBJ1-3 TRBV19 NA NA TGTGCCAGTAGTATAGATCCGGGAGATGCGGGGAGAAACACCATATATTTT CASSIDPGDAGRNTIYF
TRBJ1-4 TRBV28 NA NA TGTGCCAGCAGTGGGGCCTCCGTCAGGGGTGAAAAACTGTTTTTT CASSGASVRGEKLFF
TRBJ1-3 TRBV6-6 TRBD1 NA TGTGCCAGCATGACAGGGGGAAACACCATATATTTT CASMTGGNTIYF
TRBJ2-1 TRBV10-1 TRBD2 NA TGCGCCAGCAGTATGTCTCGCGGGAGCTCCTACAATGAGCAGTTCTTC CASSMSRGSSYNEQFF
TRBJ1-2 TRBV19 TRBD1 NA TGTGCCAGTAGAGGGACAGGGCGCGAATATGGCTACACCTTC CASRGTGREYGYTF
TRBJ1-4 TRBV29-1 NA NA TGCAGCGCTGCGGTCAGGGGCCGGGCTAATGAAAAACTGTTTTTT CSAAVRGRANEKLFF
TRBJ1-3 TRBV29-1 NA NA TGCAGCGTTGAAGAGGTGATTGAGGGTTCCACCATATATTTT CSVEEVIEGSTIYF
TRBJ1-6 TRBV18 NA once TGTGCCAGCACCGACGGGGTACGATCACCCCTCCACTTT CASTDGVRSPLHF
TRBJ1-3 TRBV18 NA NA TGTGCCAGCTCACCCCTGCTTGAGGCTGGAAACACCATATATTTT CASSPLLEAGNTIYF
TRBJ1-2 TRBV27 NA NA NA CASSFLAGTGYTF
TRBJ1-1 TRBV6-5 NA NA TGTGCCACCCGGCGAGGGTACGGGACTGAAGCTTTCTTT CATRRGYGTEAFF
TRBJ2-1 TRBV19 NA NA TGTGCCAGTAGTATAGAAGCGAGAACCTCGGGGTTCTACAATGAGCAGTTCTTC CASSIEARTSGFYNEQFF
TRBJ1-6 TRBV6-5 NA NA TGTGCCAGCAGTACAGGTCCGGGCTATAATTCACCCCTCCACTTT CASSTGPGYNSPLHF
TRBJ1-2 TRBV6-5 NA NA TGTGCCAGCAAATCGTTTGGCGGGTATGGCTACACCTTC CASKSFGGYGYTF
TRBJ1-2 TRBV29-1 TRBD1 NA TGCAGCGTTGAGTTTAGGGGGCGCGTCGGCTACACCTTC CSVEFRGRVGYTF
TRBJ1-3 TRBV28 TRBD1 NA TGTGCCAGCACCACCTCCCGGACAGGGGGCGGAAACACCATATATTTT CASTTSRTGGGNTIYF